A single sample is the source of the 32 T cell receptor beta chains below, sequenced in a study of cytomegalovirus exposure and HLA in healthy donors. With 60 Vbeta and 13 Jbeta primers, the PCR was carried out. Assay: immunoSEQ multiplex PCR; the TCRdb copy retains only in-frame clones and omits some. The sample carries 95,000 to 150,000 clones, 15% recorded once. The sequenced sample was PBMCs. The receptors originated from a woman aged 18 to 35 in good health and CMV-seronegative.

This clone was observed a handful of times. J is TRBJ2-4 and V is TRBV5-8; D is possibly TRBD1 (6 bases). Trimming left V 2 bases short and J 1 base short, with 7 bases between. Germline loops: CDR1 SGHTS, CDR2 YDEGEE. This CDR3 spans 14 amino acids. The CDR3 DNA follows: TGTGCCAGCAGCTTCCAGGGGGCCAAAAACATTCAGTACTTC. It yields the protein CASSFQGAKNIQYF.

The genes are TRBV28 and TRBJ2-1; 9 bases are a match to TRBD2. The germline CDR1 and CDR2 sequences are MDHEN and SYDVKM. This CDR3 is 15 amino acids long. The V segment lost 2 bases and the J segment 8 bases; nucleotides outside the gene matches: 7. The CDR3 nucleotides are TGTGCCAGCAGTTTACCTAGCGGGAATGGCCATGAGCAGTTCTTC. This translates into CASSLPSGNGHEQFF.

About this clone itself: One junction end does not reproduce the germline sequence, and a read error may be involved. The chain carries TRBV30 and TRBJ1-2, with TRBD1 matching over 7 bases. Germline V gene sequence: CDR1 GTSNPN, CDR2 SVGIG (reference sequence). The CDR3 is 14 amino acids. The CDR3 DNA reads TGTGCCTGGAGTCTCACAGGGGTAGGGTATGGCTACCCCTTC. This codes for CAWSLTGVGYGYPF.

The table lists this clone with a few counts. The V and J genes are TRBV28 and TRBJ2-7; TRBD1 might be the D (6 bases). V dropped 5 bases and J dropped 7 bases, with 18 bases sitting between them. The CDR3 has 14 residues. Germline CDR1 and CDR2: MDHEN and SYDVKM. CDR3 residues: CASSTAGQSREQYF. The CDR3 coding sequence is TGTGCCAGCAGTACCGCCGGACAGTCGAGGGAGCAGTACTTC. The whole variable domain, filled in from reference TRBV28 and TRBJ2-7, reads DVKVTQSSRYLVKRTGEKVFLECVQDMDHENMFWYRQDPGLGLRLIYFSYDVKMKEKGDIPEGYSVSREKKERFSLILESASTNQTSMYLCASSTAGQSREQYFGPGTRLTVT.

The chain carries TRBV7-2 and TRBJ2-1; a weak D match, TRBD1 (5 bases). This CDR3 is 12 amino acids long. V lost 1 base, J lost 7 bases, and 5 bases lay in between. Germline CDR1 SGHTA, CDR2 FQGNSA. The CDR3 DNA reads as TGTGCCAGCAGCTTAGAGGGGAATGAGCAGTTCTTC. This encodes CASSLEGNEQFF.

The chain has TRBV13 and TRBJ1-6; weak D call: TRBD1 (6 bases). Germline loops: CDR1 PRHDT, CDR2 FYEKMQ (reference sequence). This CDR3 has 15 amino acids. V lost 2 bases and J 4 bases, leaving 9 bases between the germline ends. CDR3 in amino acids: CASSLRDTYNSPLHF. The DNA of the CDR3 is TGTGCCAGCAGCTTAAGGGACACTTATAATTCACCCCTCCACTTT.

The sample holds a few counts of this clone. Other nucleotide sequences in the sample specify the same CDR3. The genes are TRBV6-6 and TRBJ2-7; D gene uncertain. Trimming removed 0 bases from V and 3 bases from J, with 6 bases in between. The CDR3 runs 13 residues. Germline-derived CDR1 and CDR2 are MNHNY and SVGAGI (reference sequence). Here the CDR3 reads CASSYSAVYEQYF. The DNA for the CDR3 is TGTGCCAGCAGTTACTCGGCGGTCTACGAGCAGTACTTC.

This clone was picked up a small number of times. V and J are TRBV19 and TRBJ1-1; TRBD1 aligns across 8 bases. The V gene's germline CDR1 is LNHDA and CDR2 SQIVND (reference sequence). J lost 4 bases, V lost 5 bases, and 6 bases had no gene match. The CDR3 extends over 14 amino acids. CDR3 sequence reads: CASSRQGRGTEAFF. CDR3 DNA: TGTGCCAGTAGTCGACAGGGGAGGGGCACTGAAGCTTTCTTT.

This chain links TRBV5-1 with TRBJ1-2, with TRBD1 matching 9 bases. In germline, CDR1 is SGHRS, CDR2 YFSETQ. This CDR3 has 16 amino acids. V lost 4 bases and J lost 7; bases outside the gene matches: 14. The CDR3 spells CASSATSGTGIPGYTF. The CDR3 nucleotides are TGCGCCAGCAGCGCGACCTCCGGGACAGGGATTCCTGGCTACACCTTC.

The CDR3 nucleotides read TGTGCCAGCAGGGGACTTTGGGGTAATGAGCAGTTCTTC. Translation: CASRGLWGNEQFF. This chain connects TRBV2 to TRBJ2-1, with D possibly TRBD2 on 6 matching bases. The germline V gene has CDR1 SNHLY and CDR2 FYNNEI. The CDR3 runs 13 residues. Trimming stripped 6 bases from V and 7 bases from J, with 13 bases between.

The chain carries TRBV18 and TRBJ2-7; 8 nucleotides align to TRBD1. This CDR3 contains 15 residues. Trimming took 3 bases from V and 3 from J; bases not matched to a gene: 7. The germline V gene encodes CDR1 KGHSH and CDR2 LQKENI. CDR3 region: CASSPRTGSNYEQYF. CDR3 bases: TGTGCCAGCTCACCGCGGACAGGGAGCAACTACGAGCAGTACTTC.

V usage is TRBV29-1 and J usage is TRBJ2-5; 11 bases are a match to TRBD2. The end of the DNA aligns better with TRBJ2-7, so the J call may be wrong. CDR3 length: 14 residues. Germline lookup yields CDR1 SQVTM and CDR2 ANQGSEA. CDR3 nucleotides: TGCAGCGTTCTGACTAGCGGGAACTCCTACGAGCAGTACTTC. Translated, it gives CSVLTSGNSYEQYF.

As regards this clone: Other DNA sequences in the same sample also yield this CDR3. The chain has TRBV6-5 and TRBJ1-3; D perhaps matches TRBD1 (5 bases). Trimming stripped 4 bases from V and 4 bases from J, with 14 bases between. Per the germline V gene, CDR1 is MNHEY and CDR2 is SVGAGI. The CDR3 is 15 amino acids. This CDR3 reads CASSSTGGVGNTIYF. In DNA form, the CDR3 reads TGTGCCAGCAGTTCCACTGGGGGGGTCGGAAACACCATATATTTT.

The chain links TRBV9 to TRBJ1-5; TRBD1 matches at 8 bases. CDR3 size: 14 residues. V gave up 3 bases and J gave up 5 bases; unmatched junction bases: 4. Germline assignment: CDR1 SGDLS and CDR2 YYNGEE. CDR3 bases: TGTGCCAGCAGCGCACCAGGGGGCGATCAGCCCCAGCATTTT. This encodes CASSAPGGDQPQHF.

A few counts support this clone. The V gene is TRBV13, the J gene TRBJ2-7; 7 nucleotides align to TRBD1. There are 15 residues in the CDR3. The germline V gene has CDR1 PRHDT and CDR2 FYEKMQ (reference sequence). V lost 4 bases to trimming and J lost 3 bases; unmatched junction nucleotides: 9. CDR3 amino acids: CASSSTVGTDYEQYF. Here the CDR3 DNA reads TGTGCCAGCAGCTCCACCGTCGGGACAGACTACGAGCAGTACTTC. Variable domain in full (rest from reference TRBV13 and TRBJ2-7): AAGVIQSPRHLIKEKRETATLKCYPIPRHDTVYWYQQGPGQDPQFLISFYEKMQSDKGSIPDRFSAQQFSDYHSELNMSSLELGDSALYFCASSSTVGTDYEQYFGPGTRLTVT.

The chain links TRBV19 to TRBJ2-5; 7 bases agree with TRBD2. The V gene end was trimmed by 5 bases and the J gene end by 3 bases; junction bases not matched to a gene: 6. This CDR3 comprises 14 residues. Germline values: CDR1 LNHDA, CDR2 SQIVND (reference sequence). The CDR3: CASSRGLAEETQYF. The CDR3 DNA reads TGTGCCAGTAGTCGGGGTCTAGCGGAAGAGACCCAGTACTTC.

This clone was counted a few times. The CDR3 DNA sequence: TGTGCCAGCAGCTTTTTAGCGGGGGGCCGACTTAGCACAGATACGCAGTATTTT. It translates to CASSFLAGGRLSTDTQYF. V gene TRBV7-6 combines with J gene TRBJ2-3; 10 nucleotides match TRBD2. With 3 bases clipped from V and 0 bases from J, the junction kept 9 bases outside the gene matches. This CDR3 region has 18 residues. CDR1 SGHVS and CDR2 FNYEAQ come from the germline V gene.

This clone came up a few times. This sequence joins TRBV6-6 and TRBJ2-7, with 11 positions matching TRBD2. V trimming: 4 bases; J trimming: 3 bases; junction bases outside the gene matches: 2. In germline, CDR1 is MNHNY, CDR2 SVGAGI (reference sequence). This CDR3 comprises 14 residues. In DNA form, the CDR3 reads TGTGCCAGCAGTTCGGGGACTAGCGGCTACGAGCAGTACTTC. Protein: CASSSGTSGYEQYF.

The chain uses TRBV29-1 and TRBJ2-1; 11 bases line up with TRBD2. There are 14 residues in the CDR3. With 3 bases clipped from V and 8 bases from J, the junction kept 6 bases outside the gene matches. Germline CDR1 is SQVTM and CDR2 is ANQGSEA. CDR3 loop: CSVDQLAGVHEQFF. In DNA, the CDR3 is TGCAGCGTTGACCAACTAGCGGGAGTCCATGAGCAGTTCTTC.

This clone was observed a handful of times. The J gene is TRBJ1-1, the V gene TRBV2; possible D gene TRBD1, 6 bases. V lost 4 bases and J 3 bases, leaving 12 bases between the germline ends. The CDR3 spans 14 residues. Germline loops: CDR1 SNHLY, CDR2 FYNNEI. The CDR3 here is CASSVQGEDTEAFF. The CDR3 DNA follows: TGTGCCAGCAGTGTACAGGGTGAGGACACTGAAGCTTTCTTT.

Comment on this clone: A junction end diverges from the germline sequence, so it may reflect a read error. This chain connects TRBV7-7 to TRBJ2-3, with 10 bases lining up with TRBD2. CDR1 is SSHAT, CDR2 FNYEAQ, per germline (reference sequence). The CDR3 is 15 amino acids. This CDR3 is CASSSLAGGTDTQYF. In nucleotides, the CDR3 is TGTGCTAGCAGCTCCCTAGCGGGGGGCACAGATACGCAGTATTTT.

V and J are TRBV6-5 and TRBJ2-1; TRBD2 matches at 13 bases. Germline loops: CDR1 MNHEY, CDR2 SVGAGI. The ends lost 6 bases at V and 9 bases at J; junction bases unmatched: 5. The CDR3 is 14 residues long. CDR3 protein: CASSPGLAGSEQFF. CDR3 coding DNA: TGTGCCAGCAGCCCGGGACTAGCGGGAAGTGAGCAGTTCTTC.

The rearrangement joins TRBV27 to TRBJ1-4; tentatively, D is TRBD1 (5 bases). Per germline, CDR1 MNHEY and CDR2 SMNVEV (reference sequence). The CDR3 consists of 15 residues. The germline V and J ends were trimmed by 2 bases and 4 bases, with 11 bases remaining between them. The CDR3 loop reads CASSLRGHYNEKLFF. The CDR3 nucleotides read TGTGCCAGCAGTTTAAGGGGCCATTATAATGAAAAACTGTTTTTT.

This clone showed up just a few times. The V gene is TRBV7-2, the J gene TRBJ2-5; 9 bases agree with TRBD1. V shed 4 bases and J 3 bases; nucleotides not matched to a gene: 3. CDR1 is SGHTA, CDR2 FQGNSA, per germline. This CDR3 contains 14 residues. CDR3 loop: CASSSRTGEETQYF. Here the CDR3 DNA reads TGTGCCAGCAGCTCCAGGACAGGGGAAGAGACCCAGTACTTC.

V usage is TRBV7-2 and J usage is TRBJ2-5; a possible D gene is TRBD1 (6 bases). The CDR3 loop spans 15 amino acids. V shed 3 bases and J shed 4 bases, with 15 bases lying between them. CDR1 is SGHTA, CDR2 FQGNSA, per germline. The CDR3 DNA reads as TGTGCCAGCAGCTTCCCCTTGGGACATTCAGAGACCCAGTACTTC. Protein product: CASSFPLGHSETQYF.

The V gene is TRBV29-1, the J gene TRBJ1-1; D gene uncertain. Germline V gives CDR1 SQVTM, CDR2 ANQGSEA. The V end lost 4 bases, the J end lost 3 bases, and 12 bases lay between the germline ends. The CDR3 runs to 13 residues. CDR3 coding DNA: TGCAGCGTTGCCCCCCTGAGGGACACTGAAGCTTTCTTT. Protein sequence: CSVAPLRDTEAFF. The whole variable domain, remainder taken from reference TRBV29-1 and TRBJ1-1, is SAVISQKPSRDICQRGTSLTIQCQVDSQVTMMFWYRQQPGQSLTLIATANQGSEATYESGFVIDKFPISRPNLTFSTLTVSNMSPEDSSIYLCSVAPLRDTEAFFGQGTRLTVV.

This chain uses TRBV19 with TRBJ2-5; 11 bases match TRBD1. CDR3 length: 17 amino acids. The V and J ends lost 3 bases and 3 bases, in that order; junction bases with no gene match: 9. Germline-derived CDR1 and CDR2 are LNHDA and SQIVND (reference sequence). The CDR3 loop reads CASSMGAGTGGEETQYF. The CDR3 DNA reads TGTGCCAGTAGTATGGGGGCCGGGACAGGGGGAGAAGAGACCCAGTACTTC. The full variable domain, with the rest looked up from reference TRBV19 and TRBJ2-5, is DGGITQSPKYLFRKEGQNVTLSCEQNLNHDAMYWYRQDPGQGLRLIYYSQIVNDFQKGDIAEGYSVSREKKESFPLTVTSAQKNPTAFYLCASSMGAGTGGEETQYFGPGTRLLVL.

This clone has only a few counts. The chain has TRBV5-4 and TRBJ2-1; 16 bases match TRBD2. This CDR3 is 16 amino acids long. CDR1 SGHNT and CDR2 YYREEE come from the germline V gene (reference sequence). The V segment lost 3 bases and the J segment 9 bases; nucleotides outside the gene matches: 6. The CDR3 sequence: CASSSGLAGGQGEQFF. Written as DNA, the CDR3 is TGTGCCAGCAGCTCGGGACTAGCGGGGGGGCAGGGTGAGCAGTTCTTC. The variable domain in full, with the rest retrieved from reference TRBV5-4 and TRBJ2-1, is ETGVTQSPTHLIKTRGQQVTLRCSSQSGHNTVSWYQQALGQGPQFIFQYYREEENGRGNFPPRFSGLQFPNYSSELNVNALELDDSALYLCASSSGLAGGQGEQFFGPGTRLTVL.

Here the CDR3 reads CASSLGGPYSNQPQHF. The CDR3 DNA sequence: TGTGCCAGCAGTTTGGGGGGGCCTTATAGCAATCAGCCCCAGCATTTT. The chain is built from TRBV27 and TRBJ1-5; D is perhaps TRBD1 (6 bases). This CDR3 is built from 16 residues. Trimming left V 3 bases short and J 0 bases short, with 12 bases between. Germline V lookup: CDR1 MNHEY, CDR2 SMNVEV (reference sequence).

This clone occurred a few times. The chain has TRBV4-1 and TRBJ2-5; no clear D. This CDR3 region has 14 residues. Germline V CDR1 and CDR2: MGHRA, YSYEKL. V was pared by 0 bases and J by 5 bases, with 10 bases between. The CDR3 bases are TGCGCCAGCAGCCAAGATGCTAGTAAGGAGACCCAGTACTTC. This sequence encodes CASSQDASKETQYF.

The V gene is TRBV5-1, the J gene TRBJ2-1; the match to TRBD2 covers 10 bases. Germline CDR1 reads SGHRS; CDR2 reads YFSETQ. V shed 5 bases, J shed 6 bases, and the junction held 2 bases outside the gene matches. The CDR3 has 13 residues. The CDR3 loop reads CASRRTSGNEQFF. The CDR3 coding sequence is TGCGCCAGCAGACGGACTAGCGGCAATGAGCAGTTCTTC. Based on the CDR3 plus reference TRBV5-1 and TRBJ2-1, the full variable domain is KAGVTQTPRYLIKTRGQQVTLSCSPISGHRSVSWYQQTPGQGLQFLFEYFSETQRNKGNFPGRFSGRQFSNSRSEMNVSTLELGDSALYLCASRRTSGNEQFFGPGTRLTVL.

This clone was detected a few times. CDR3 coding DNA: TGTGCCAGCAGCCCGTTGGCTAGCGGGCCTTTCACAGATACGCAGTATTTT. This sequence encodes CASSPLASGPFTDTQYF. The rearrangement links TRBV5-6 to TRBJ2-3, with 8 bases that match TRBD2. Germline lookup yields CDR1 SGHDT and CDR2 YYEEEE. The V and J ends lost 4 bases and 2 bases, in that order; junction bases with no gene match: 12. The CDR3 sequence is 17 residues long.